This T cell receptor beta chain derives from a study of long-term antiretroviral therapy in people with HIV (dated by TCRdb to the early 2020s). In the study overall: The earliest samples were collected roughly a decade before the 2015 WHO recommendation for immediate ART, at a time when ART was usually postponed until CD4 counts fell. A retrospective serial study tested whether ART initiation and durable HIV suppression were associated with changes in peripheral blood TRB repertoire composition and diversity. No cross-contamination during QIAcube processing was seen in test extractions of a monoclonal T-cell line run alongside 33 polyclonal samples. Among the 25 to 30 participants with HIV, fewer than twelve were female. A total of some 210 cryopreserved PBMC samples were contributed to the cohort by 30 adults with confirmed HIV infection, with samples collected serially over a mean of roughly six years (range 1-12).

The immunoSEQ hsTCRB v3.0 assay was used at survey level resolution to sequence the TRB variable region. The targeted TRB sequencing depth was roughly 40,000-50,000 T-cell genomes per sample. Pooled TRB libraries were sequenced on an Illumina MiSeq with a v3 150-cycle kit. For the original study's pipeline: Repertoire analysis was performed in R inside a reproducible Nextflow workflow that covered QC, data transformation and analysis. LymphoSeq2, an R package for AIRR-Seq data exploration, was used to implement custom analyses. After excluding a few samples that yielded fewer than 5000 total TRB sequences, fewer than 200 HIV repertoires remained for analysis. Of the roughly 180 retained HIV repertoires, over 55 were collected before and about 130 after ART initiation. Each repertoire was downsampled to 5000 TRB nucleotide sequences, and summary statistics were averaged across 100 downsampling iterations. The analysis kept only TRB sequences whose CDR3 regions were at least seven amino acids long. Diversity was measured with a Shannon entropy-derived clonality score and the Gini coefficient. In the repertoire networks, any two of the top 5000 CDR3 amino acid sequences were connected whenever the two sequences differed by an edit distance of one. GLIPH2 predicted antigen specificity groups and MHC restriction for TRB CDR3 amino acid sequences. Known CMV, EBV, HIV or tissue antigen associations were flagged by matching CDR3 amino acid sequences against VDJdb and McPAS-TCR. Pre-ART, post-ART and control groups were compared with Wilcoxon signed-rank tests and Holm-Bonferroni correction. The source is immuneACCESS, and TCRdb retained only in-frame sequences with V and J called. Part of the clones is not carried over; for the studies checked, unresolved V genes explain less than half of this, and the remainder is unexplained. V, J and clone size were drawn from that table, and D and trimming were deduced from the DNA. Within this sample are more than 20,000 clones, with about 85% of them counted one time only. The ten largest clones represent 4% to 6% of the sample.

Overall study outcomes, separate from this receptor: ART initiation was associated with a significant increase in TRB diversity, but diversity stayed significantly below transplant donor controls even after long-term ART. At every time point, the repertoire was dominated by expanded TRB clones first identified before ART initiation, although this dominance fluctuated and, in many PLHIV, declined after ART. The samples span the years 2004 to 2017, and the ART regimens used may be less effective than current regimens. No data were available on ART adherence, viral resistance or therapy changes, limiting inferences about post-ART repertoire changes. Because PBMC availability was limited, only the TCR beta chain was sequenced, with no alpha chain pairing. Because pre-ART samples had limited cell numbers, unsorted PBMC were profiled rather than sorted CD4+ and CD8+ T cells. Compared with controls, HIV repertoires had narrower CDR3 length ranges, and the network structure pointed to an antigen-experienced repertoire that shifted only slightly toward naive after ART.

Participants were included only if at least one PBMC sample before ART initiation and at least two post-ART samples were available. Treatment was received in the United States of America by all participants with HIV. Cryopreserved samples of about 0.95-11 million PBMC were thawed and washed before DNA extraction. At the time of the earliest PBMC sample for each participant with HIV, ages ranged from roughly 20 to 60 years. PBMC samples from each participant spanned 1-4 timepoints before ART initiation and 2-8 timepoints after ART initiation, with a median of 7 samples. For every participant, serial HIV viral load, CD4+ T-cell count, ART history and demographic data were obtained. A Qiagen kit on a QIAcube was used to extract genomic DNA from unsorted PBMC, with samples processed in batches of 12. Of note for this clone: Its cognate antigen has yet to be identified. Qualities for individual bases were not recorded, and no much larger clone is one base off.

The germline V gene yields MNHEY for CDR1 and SVGAGI for CDR2. The CDR3 contains 15 residues, cysteine and phenylalanine counted. The entry retains the CDR3 DNA only, 45 bases that are in frame from base 1. V loses 5 bases at its end and J loses 2 bases; junction bases beyond the gene matches: 8. The sequencing here drew on unsorted PBMCs, taken 2.7 years after starting antiretroviral therapy. In this chain, TRBV6-5 is recombined with TRBJ2-5; 7 of the junction bases match TRBD1. The sequence was obtained from a man aged 40-55 years with HIV. CDR3 sequence: CASSRQGPRQETQYF. The sequenced DNA: TGTGCCAGCAGTCGACAGGGCCCCCGTCAAGAGACCCAGTACTTC.